This T cell receptor (beta chain) comes out of a study of CD4 and CD8 cells across lung adenocarcinoma regions. MiXCR, run by TCRdb on the PCR reads, gives a single entry per CDR3 protein. The table has tens of thousands of distinct CDR3 sequences, less than 70% seen once. Localized lung adenocarcinoma, a non-small cell lung cancer, affected the donors. This clonotype was detected many times. This may come from a read error, since a much larger clone is one base off. CDR3 length: 15 amino acids. The germline V gene has CDR1 MNHNS and CDR2 SASEGT. The chain has TRBV6-1 and TRBJ2-5; TRBD1 matches at 11 bases. Material for sequencing was CD8+ T cells from the center of a lung tumor. The sequence was obtained from a female donor with lung adenocarcinoma. The CD4 and CD8 labels of this study may be unreliable. CDR3 bases: TGTGCCAGCAGCGAAGGGACAGGGGGGTACAATGAGCAGTACTTC. It encodes CASSEGTGGYNEQYF.